The sequence of this TCR beta chain was determined in a study of T cells in localized non-small cell lung cancer. Study conclusions and caveats: A denser population of T cells in blood accompanied longer overall survival. Median detection of top 100 tumor clones in adjacent lung was around 60 clones.

As to this clone: Its target is unknown.

Sequenced by immunoSEQ multiplex PCR; TCRdb stores in-frame clones only, minus some. This table has about 37,000 clones, approximately 89% appearing once. Germline V gene data show CDR1 as SGHDT and CDR2 as YYEEEE. Trimming removed 3 bases from V and 1 base from J, with 19 bases in between. This CDR3 has 17 amino acids. This sample comprised peripheral blood mononuclear cells, obtained before any cancer treatment. The source of this sequence is a female donor older than 55 with stage II lung adenocarcinoma. The chain has TRBV5-6 and TRBJ1-1, with D possibly matching TRBD1 (5 bases). DNA for the CDR3: TGTGCCAGCAGCTGGGGCCAGCAATTGTTCCCGAACACTGAAGCTTTCTTT. Its protein is CASSWGQQLFPNTEAFF.